This paragraph reports one TCR beta chain. The antigen remains undetermined. cDNA synthesis used the whole RNA isolate, giving expressed TCRB sequences. Produced via immunoSEQ multiplex PCR; TCRdb's table is partial and in-frame only. The data contain fewer than 250,000 clones, over 9.5% of them singletons. Using CD45RO/CCR7/CD25/CD127/CD95/CD27, CD4+ naive, central memory, regulatory and stem cell-like memory cells were sorted. The authors obtained over 95% purity in all sorted populations. The CDR3 contains 14 residues. Germline CDR1 and CDR2: LNHNV and YYDKDF (reference sequence). V was pared by 3 bases and J by 3 bases, with 11 bases between. The sample belongs to a study of beta chain features in type 1 diabetes. General study results and limits: The similarity of naive, central memory and Treg TCRB repertoires appeared greater among patients than among healthy donors.

This clonotype was obtained from a woman younger than 35 in good health. The chain has TRBV15 and TRBJ1-2; D not resolved. The sequenced sample was naive CD4+ T cells from blood. This chain's CDR3 is CATSSRRSYYGYTF. CDR3 DNA sequence: TGTGCCACCAGCAGTCGTCGTTCGTACTATGGCTACACCTTC.